A single TCR beta chain is shown here with its context. This specimen comes from a study of blood T cell repertoires in COVID-19. Overall study: COVID-19 samples collected from the United States, Italy and Spain covered acute and convalescent phases.

As originally analysed: Quantification of nucleated cells was approximated via reference gene primer amplification. The assay was immunoSEQ multiplex PCR, and TCRdb's table has in-frame clones only and misses some. V and J calls and clone size are as listed in that table; D and trimming were resolved from the DNA. The data hold 150,000 to 200,000 clones, with roughly four fifths observed a single time. CDR3 size: 15 residues. V was shortened by 5 bases and J by 7 bases, with 17 bases between the two germline ends. CDR1 and CDR2 (germline): SGHAT, FQNNGV. Seattle participants joined during active infection and were tracked over time.

The sequenced material came from peripheral blood. The chain recombines TRBV11-2 with TRBJ1-4; D perhaps matches TRBD1 (6 bases). The receptor's source is a woman in her seventies with COVID-19, enrolled during active disease. CDR3 bases: TGTGCCAGCAGCCGTGAGGTGGGGGCGTTTGAAAAACTGTTTTTT. Its translation: CASSREVGAFEKLFF.